This TCR beta chain was captured in a study of early T cells in non-severe SARS-CoV-2 infection. Between the trimmed V and J ends, which lost 2 bases and 11 bases, there was a span of 16 bases. Germline V gives CDR1 SGHDT, CDR2 YYEEEE. This CDR3 comprises 13 residues. This clonotype was detected only a few times. Using its own MiXCR run on the 5' RACE reads, TCRdb lists one record per CDR3 protein. In the table there are about 60,000 distinct CDR3 sequences, approximately 12% of which are singletons. Specimen: whole blood. V gene TRBV5-6 combines with J gene TRBJ1-1; D is possibly TRBD1 (6 bases). This sequence was found in an adult who was a healthcare worker with PCR-confirmed SARS-CoV-2 infection or an uninfected control (not recorded which). The CDR3 sequence: CASSLQGSSAAFF. CDR3 nucleotide sequence: TGTGCCAGCAGCTTACAGGGTAGCTCGGCCGCTTTCTTT.